The 23 T cell receptor beta chains in this list originate from one sample, sequenced in a study of cytomegalovirus exposure and HLA in healthy donors. With 60 Vbeta and 13 Jbeta primers, the PCR was carried out. Assay: immunoSEQ multiplex PCR; the TCRdb copy retains only in-frame clones and omits some. The sample carries about 130,000 clones, around two thirds recorded once. The sequenced material came from PBMCs. The origin of the receptors is a young man in good health and CMV-seropositive.

In DNA, the CDR3 is TGCAGCGTTACCGGGACTAGCTTCAACCCCTTCGAGCAGTACTTC. It is translated as CSVTGTSFNPFEQYF. The chain joins TRBV29-1 to TRBJ2-7, with TRBD2 matching over 9 bases. This CDR3 comprises 15 residues. Germline V gives CDR1 SQVTM, CDR2 ANQGSEA. V shed 5 bases and J 6 bases; nucleotides not matched to a gene: 14.

This sequence joins TRBV28 and TRBJ2-7; D unclear. The V end lost 4 bases, the J end lost 3 bases, and 22 bases lay between the germline ends. The CDR3 has 17 amino acids. The germline gives CDR1 MDHEN, CDR2 SYDVKM. CDR3 sequence (DNA): TGTGCCAGCAGTTCTACGAGAGCCAGGATCCAAATCTACGAGCAGTACTTC. Its protein is CASSSTRARIQIYEQYF.

V and J are TRBV30 and TRBJ2-5, with 9 bases that match TRBD1. The CDR3 runs to 14 residues. With 1 base clipped from V and 7 bases from J, the junction kept 7 bases outside the gene matches. The germline gives CDR1 GTSNPN, CDR2 SVGIG (reference sequence). The CDR3 here is CAWSGGRQGGTQYF. The DNA of the CDR3 is TGTGCCTGGAGTGGAGGCCGACAGGGGGGGACCCAGTACTTC.

The rearrangement uses TRBV4-2 and TRBJ1-2; weak D call: TRBD1 (6 bases). This CDR3 has 15 amino acids. Germline V gives CDR1 LGHNA, CDR2 YNFKEQ. Trimming took off 0 bases at V and 10 bases at J, with 18 bases between the two ends. This chain's CDR3 is CASSQDLGGPSPYTF. CDR3 DNA sequence: TGTGCCAGCAGCCAAGATCTGGGGGGGCCCTCTCCCTACACCTTC.

The J gene is TRBJ2-7, the V gene TRBV18; D possibly corresponds to TRBD2 (6 bases). Germline CDR1 KGHSH, CDR2 LQKENI. V dropped 2 bases and J dropped 6 bases, with 17 bases sitting between them. The CDR3 is 15 amino acids. The CDR3 sequence is CASSPGGGGPVEQYF. In DNA form, the CDR3 reads TGTGCCAGCTCACCAGGCGGTGGAGGGCCTGTCGAGCAGTACTTC.

The table lists this clone with a few counts. This rearrangement joins TRBV11-2 to TRBJ2-1, with D maybe TRBD1 (5 bases). V was clipped by 4 bases and J by 8 bases, with 9 bases between them. CDR3 length equals 12 residues. CDR1 SGHAT and CDR2 FQNNGV come from the germline V gene. The CDR3 DNA reads TGTGCCAGCAGCTCAGGGATACATGAGCAGTTCTTC. This codes for CASSSGIHEQFF.

The J gene is TRBJ2-3, the V gene TRBV4-1; unclear D gene. V lost 6 bases and J lost 2, with 9 bases in between. The CDR3 runs 13 residues. CDR1 and CDR2 from the germline V gene are MGHRA and YSYEKL. CDR3 DNA: TGCGCCAGCAGAGGAGACTTCACAGATACGCAGTATTTT. This encodes CASRGDFTDTQYF.

The genes are TRBV2 and TRBJ2-2; no definite D call. CDR3 length: 13 amino acids. Trimming stripped 6 bases from V and 0 bases from J, with 5 bases between. Germline values: CDR1 SNHLY, CDR2 FYNNEI. The CDR3 DNA reads TGTGCCAGCAGCCAAACGAACACCGGGGAGCTGTTTTTT. It yields the protein CASSQTNTGELFF.

V usage is TRBV9 and J usage is TRBJ2-7, with 10 bases matching TRBD1. V was clipped by 4 bases and J by 4 bases; unmatched bases: 5. Looked up from germline, CDR1 is SGDLS and CDR2 is YYNGEE. This CDR3 comprises 14 residues. DNA for the CDR3: TGTGCCAGCAGCCCAGGACAGGGGGGGTACGAGCAGTACTTC. Translated, it gives CASSPGQGGYEQYF.

This sequence joins TRBV5-1 and TRBJ1-6, with 8 bases aligning to TRBD1. Germline CDR1 reads SGHRS; CDR2 reads YFSETQ. The CDR3 loop spans 18 amino acids. Trimming at V came to 1 base and at J to 9 bases, leaving 15 bases not matched to a gene. In DNA, the CDR3 is TGCGCCAGCAGCTTGAGTGGGAGGACAGGGATCTTAGGTTCACCCCTCCACTTT. It codes for CASSLSGRTGILGSPLHF.

V is TRBV14 and J is TRBJ2-1, with 10 bases fitting TRBD2. V lost 0 bases and J lost 2; bases outside the gene matches: 1. Germline V gene data show CDR1 as SGHDN and CDR2 as FVKESK. This CDR3 comprises 16 residues. The CDR3 DNA sequence: TGTGCCAGCAGCCAAGATAGCGGGGGGCCCTACAATGAGCAGTTCTTC. Protein sequence: CASSQDSGGPYNEQFF.

This rearrangement joins TRBV10-2 to TRBJ1-6; no definite D call. This CDR3 is 13 amino acids long. Per germline, CDR1 WSHSY and CDR2 SAAADI. With 3 bases removed from V and 6 bases from J, the gap between germline ends came to 6 bases. The CDR3 loop is CASSENGNSPLHF. The CDR3 bases are TGCGCCAGCAGTGAAAACGGTAATTCACCCCTCCACTTT.

The chain carries TRBV28 and TRBJ1-1; 8 bases match TRBD1. CDR1 MDHEN and CDR2 SYDVKM come from the germline V gene. J was trimmed by 4 bases and V by 9 bases; bases with no gene match: 7. This CDR3 has 13 residues. CDR3 region: CASRTGRSTEAFF. CDR3 DNA: TGTGCCAGTAGGACAGGGCGTTCCACTGAAGCTTTCTTT. Full variable domain (remainder filled in from reference TRBV28 and TRBJ1-1): DVKVTQSSRYLVKRTGEKVFLECVQDMDHENMFWYRQDPGLGLRLIYFSYDVKMKEKGDIPEGYSVSREKKERFSLILESASTNQTSMYLCASRTGRSTEAFFGQGTRLTVV.

V usage is TRBV23-1 and J usage is TRBJ2-3, with a possible D match to TRBD1 (6 bases). TRBV23-1 is identified as an open reading frame with a role that is uncertain. V dropped 6 bases and J dropped 3 bases, with 10 bases sitting between them. This CDR3 is built from 13 residues. The DNA for the CDR3 is TGCGCCAGCAGACTCGGACAGACAGATACGCAGTATTTT. It codes for CASRLGQTDTQYF.

The V call is TRBV15, the J call TRBJ2-5; 9 positions agree with TRBD1. This CDR3 is built from 18 residues. The trim removed 0 bases at V and 3 bases at J, leaving 11 bases unmatched. Germline V gives CDR1 LNHNV, CDR2 YYDKDF (reference sequence). CDR3 in amino acids: CATSRERTGDGPEETQYF. For the CDR3, the DNA is TGTGCCACCAGCAGAGAGAGGACAGGGGATGGTCCTGAAGAGACCCAGTACTTC.

The V call is TRBV5-6, the J call TRBJ2-1; 8 bases align to TRBD2. Germline CDR1 SGHDT, CDR2 YYEEEE. J gave up 9 bases and V 0 bases, and 8 bases lay outside the gene matches. The CDR3 has 15 amino acids. The CDR3 nucleotides read TGTGCCAGCAGCTTGGCCGGGGGGGCGGGAGCTGAGCAGTTCTTC. Translated: CASSLAGGAGAEQFF.

The chain is built from TRBV7-6 and TRBJ2-7, with 9 bases fitting TRBD1. This CDR3 region has 15 residues. With 3 bases clipped from V and 5 bases from J, the junction kept 8 bases outside the gene matches. Per the germline V gene, CDR1 is SGHVS and CDR2 is FNYEAQ. CDR3 sequence: CASSFLDRGTHEQYF. For the CDR3, the DNA is TGTGCCAGCAGCTTTCTGGACAGGGGTACCCACGAGCAGTACTTC.

The V and J genes are TRBV19 and TRBJ1-5; weak D call: TRBD1 (5 bases). Germline assignment: CDR1 LNHDA and CDR2 SQIVND (reference sequence). This CDR3 spans 14 amino acids. The V gene lost 6 bases and the J gene lost 3 bases, with 12 bases spanning the gap. The CDR3 protein is CASRTRDYNQPQHF. As DNA, the CDR3 is TGTGCCAGTAGAACCCGGGACTACAATCAGCCCCAGCATTTT.

This chain uses TRBV30 with TRBJ1-2; 11 bases match TRBD1. This CDR3 has 15 residues. Per germline, CDR1 GTSNPN and CDR2 SVGIG (reference sequence). V lost 8 bases to trimming and J lost 7 bases; unmatched junction nucleotides: 15. The CDR3 sequence is CARLGTGGEVVGYTF. CDR3 bases: TGTGCCCGTCTGGGGACAGGGGGAGAAGTAGTTGGCTACACCTTC.

V and J are TRBV10-3 and TRBJ1-2; TRBD1 is a possible D gene (5 bases). Trimming pared 6 bases from V and 7 bases from J, leaving 15 bases between. Looked up from germline, CDR1 is ENHRY and CDR2 is SYGVKD. The CDR3 contains 13 residues. The CDR3 DNA sequence: TGTGCCATCAGGGGGGAGGGGTCTGCTGGCTACACCTTC. Encoded protein: CAIRGEGSAGYTF.

This clone has ten or more counts. The genes are TRBV6-5 and TRBJ1-1; weak D call: TRBD1 (5 bases). V lost 6 bases to trimming and J lost 1 base, with 9 bases between them. The length of the CDR3 is 13 residues. Germline V CDR1 and CDR2: MNHEY, SVGAGI. This CDR3 is CASSLDRNTEAFF. As DNA, the CDR3 is TGTGCCAGCAGCCTCGACAGGAACACTGAAGCTTTCTTT.

The J gene is TRBJ1-4, the V gene TRBV7-2, with D maybe TRBD1 (6 bases). The ends were cut back, 5 bases at V and 8 bases at J, with 12 bases in the middle. Germline CDR1 SGHTA, CDR2 FQGNSA. This CDR3 contains 13 residues. The CDR3 nucleotides read TGTGCCAGCAGCATACAGGGAGGGGAAAAACTGTTTTTT. Encoded protein: CASSIQGGEKLFF.

The J gene is TRBJ1-2, the V gene TRBV19; tentatively, D is TRBD1 (5 bases). Germline V gene lookup returns CDR1 LNHDA and CDR2 SQIVND (reference sequence). The CDR3 consists of 15 residues. V was trimmed by 1 base and J by 0 bases, leaving 9 bases between them. CDR3 sequence reads: CASSIGQPTNYGYTF. The CDR3 DNA follows: TGTGCCAGTAGTATAGGACAGCCCACTAACTATGGCTACACCTTC.